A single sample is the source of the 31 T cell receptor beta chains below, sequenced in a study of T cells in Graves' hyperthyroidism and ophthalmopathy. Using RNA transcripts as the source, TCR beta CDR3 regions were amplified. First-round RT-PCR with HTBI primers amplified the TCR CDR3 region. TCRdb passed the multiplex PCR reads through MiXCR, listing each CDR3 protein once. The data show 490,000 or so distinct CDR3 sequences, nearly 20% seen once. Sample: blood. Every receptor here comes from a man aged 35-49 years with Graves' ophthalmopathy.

Here the CDR3 DNA reads TGTGCCAGTAGTATAGTGCCGGCGGGGAAGGAGACCCAGTACTTC. Its translation: CASSIVPAGKETQYF. The chain is built from TRBV19 and TRBJ2-5; D is possibly TRBD2 (6 bases). CDR3 length: 15 amino acids. The V gene's germline CDR1 is LNHDA and CDR2 SQIVND (reference sequence). V gave up 1 base and J gave up 5 bases, with 14 bases separating them.

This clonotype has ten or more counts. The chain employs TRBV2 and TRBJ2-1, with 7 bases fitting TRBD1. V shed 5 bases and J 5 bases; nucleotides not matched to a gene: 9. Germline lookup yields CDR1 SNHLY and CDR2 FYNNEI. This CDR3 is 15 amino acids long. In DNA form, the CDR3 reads TGTGCCAGCAGTCGAGAGGGGGCAATTGACAATGAGCAGTTCTTC. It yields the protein CASSREGAIDNEQFF.

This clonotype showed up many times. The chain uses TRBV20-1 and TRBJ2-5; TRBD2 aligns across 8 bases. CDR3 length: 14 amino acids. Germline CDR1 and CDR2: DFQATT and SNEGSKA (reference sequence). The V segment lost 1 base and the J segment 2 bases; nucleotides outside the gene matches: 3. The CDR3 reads CSARGASGQETQYF. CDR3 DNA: TGCAGTGCTAGAGGAGCTAGCGGGCAAGAGACCCAGTACTTC.

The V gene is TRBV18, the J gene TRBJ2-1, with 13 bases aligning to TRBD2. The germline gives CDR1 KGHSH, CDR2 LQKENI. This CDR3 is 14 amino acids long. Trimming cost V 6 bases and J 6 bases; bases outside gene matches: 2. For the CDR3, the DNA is TGTGCCAGCTCCCGACTAGCGGGGGGCAATGAGCAGTTCTTC. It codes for CASSRLAGGNEQFF.

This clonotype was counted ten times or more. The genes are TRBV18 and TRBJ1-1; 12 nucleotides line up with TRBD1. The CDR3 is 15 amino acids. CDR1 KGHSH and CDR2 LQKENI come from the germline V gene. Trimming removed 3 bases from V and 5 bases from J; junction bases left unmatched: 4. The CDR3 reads CASSPGTGGRTEAFF. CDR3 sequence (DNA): TGTGCCAGCTCACCCGGGACAGGGGGCAGGACTGAAGCTTTCTTT.

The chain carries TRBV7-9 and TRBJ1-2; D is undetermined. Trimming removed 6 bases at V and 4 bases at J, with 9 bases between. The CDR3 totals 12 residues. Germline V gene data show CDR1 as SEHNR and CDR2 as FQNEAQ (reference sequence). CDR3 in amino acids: CASSTPGYGYTF. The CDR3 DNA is TGTGCCAGCAGTACTCCCGGCTATGGCTACACCTTC.

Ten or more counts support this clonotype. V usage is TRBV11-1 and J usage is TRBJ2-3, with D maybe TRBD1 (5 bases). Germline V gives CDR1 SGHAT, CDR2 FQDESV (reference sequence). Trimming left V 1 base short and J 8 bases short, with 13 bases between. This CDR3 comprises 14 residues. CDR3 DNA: TGTGCCAGCAGCTTAGGACAGCGCATGGCTACGCAGTATTTT. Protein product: CASSLGQRMATQYF.

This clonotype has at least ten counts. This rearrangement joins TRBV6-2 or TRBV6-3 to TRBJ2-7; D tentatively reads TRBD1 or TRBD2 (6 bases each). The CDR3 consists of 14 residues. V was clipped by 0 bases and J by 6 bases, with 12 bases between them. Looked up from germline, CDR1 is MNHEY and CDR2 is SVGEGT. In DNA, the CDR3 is TGTGCCAGCAGTTACTCCTGGGGGGCGAGCGAGCAGTACTTC. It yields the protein CASSYSWGASEQYF.

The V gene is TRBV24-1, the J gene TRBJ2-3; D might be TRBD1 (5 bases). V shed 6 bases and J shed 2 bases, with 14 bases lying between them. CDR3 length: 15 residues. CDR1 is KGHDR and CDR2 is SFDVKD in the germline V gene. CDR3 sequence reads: CATSPRQDNTDTQYF. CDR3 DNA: TGTGCCACCAGTCCGCGGCAGGACAACACAGATACGCAGTATTTT.

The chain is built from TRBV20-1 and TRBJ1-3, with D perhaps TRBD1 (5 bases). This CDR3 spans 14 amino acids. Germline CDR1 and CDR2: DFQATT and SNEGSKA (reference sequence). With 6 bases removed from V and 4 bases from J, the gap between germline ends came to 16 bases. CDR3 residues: CSASGGGKGNTIYF. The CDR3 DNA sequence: TGCAGTGCCTCCGGCGGGGGGAAAGGAAACACCATATATTTT.

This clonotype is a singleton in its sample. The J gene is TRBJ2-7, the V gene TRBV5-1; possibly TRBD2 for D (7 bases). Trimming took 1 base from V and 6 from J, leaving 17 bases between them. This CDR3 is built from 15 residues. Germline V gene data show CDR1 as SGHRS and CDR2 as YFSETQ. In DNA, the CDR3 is TGCGCCAGCAGCTTGATGGCTAGCGGAGGGGGCGAGCAGTACTTC. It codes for CASSLMASGGGEQYF.

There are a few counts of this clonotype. CDR3 protein: CASSLVGQSSGNTIYF. The CDR3 region has the DNA TGCGCCAGCAGCTTGGTTGGACAGAGCTCTGGAAACACCATATATTTT. This sequence joins TRBV5-1 and TRBJ1-3, with D maybe TRBD1 (6 bases). This CDR3 has 16 residues. Trimming pared 0 bases from V and 0 bases from J, leaving 10 bases between. CDR1 is SGHRS and CDR2 is YFSETQ in the germline V gene.

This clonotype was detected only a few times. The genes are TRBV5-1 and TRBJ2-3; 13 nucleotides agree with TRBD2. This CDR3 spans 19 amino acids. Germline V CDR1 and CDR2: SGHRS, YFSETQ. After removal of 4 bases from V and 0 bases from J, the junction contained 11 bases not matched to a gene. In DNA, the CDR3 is TGCGCCAGCAGCCTTTTCGGGACTAGCGGGACCCCTAGCACAGATACGCAGTATTTT. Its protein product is CASSLFGTSGTPSTDTQYF.

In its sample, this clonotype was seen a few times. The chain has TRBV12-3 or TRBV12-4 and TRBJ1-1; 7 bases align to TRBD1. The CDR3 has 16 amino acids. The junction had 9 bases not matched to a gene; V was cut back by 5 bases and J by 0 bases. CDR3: CASSPRQGGVNTEAFF. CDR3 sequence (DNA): TGTGCCAGCAGTCCCAGACAGGGAGGGGTGAACACTGAAGCTTTCTTT.

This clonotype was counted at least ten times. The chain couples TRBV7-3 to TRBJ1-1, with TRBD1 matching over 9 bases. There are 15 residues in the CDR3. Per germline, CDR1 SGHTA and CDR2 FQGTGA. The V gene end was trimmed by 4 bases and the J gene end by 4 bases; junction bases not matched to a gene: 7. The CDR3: CASSSNRGRGTEAFF. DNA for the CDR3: TGTGCCAGCAGCTCAAACAGGGGGCGGGGCACTGAAGCTTTCTTT. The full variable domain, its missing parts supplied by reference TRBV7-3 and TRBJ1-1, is GAGVSQTPSNKVTEKGKYVELRCDPISGHTALYWYRQSLGQGPEFLIYFQGTGAADDSGLPNDRFFAVRPEGSVSTLKIQRTERGDSAVYLCASSSNRGRGTEAFFGQGTRLTVV.

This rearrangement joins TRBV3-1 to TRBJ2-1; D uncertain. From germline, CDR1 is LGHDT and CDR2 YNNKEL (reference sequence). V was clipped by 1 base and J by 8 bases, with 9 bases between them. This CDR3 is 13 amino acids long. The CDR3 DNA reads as TGTGCCAGCAGCCAAGGGGGTCACGATGAGCAGTTCTTC. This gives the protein CASSQGGHDEQFF.

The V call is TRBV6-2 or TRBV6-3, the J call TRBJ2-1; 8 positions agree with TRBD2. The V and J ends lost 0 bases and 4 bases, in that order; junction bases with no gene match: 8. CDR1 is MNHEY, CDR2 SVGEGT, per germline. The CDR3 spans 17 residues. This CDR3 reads CASSYSVFSGEYNEQFF. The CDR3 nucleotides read TGTGCCAGCAGTTACTCGGTCTTTAGCGGGGAATACAATGAGCAGTTCTTC.

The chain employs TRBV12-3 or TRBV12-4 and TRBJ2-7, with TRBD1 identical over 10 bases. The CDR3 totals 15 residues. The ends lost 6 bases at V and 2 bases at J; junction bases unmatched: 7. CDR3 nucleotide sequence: TGTGCCAGCAGCAGGACAGGGGGGTACACCTACGAGCAGTACTTC. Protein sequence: CASSRTGGYTYEQYF.

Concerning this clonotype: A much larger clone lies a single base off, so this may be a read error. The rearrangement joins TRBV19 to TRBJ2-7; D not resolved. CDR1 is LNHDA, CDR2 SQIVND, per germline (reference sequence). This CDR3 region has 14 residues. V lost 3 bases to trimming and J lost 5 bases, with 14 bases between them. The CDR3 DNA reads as TGTGCCAGTAGTATTGGCCGCCAAGTCCACGAGCAGTACTTC. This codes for CASSIGRQVHEQYF.

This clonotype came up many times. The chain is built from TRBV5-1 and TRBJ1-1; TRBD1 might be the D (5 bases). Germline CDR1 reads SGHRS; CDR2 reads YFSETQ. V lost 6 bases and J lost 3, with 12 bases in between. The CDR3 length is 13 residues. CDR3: CASNGGGDTEAFF. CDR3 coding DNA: TGCGCCAGCAATGGCGGGGGAGACACTGAAGCTTTCTTT.

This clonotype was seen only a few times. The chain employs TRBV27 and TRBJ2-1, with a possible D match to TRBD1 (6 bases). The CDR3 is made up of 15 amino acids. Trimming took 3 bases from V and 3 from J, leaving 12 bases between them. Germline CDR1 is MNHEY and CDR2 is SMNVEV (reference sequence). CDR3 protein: CASSFEGHLYNEQFF. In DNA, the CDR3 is TGTGCCAGCAGTTTTGAGGGACATCTCTACAATGAGCAGTTCTTC.

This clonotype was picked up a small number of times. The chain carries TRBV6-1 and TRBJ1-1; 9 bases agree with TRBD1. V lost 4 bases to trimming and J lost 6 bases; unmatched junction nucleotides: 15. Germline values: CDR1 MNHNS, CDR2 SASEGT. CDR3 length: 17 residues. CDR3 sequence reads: CASSVSQGADRAAEAFF. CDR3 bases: TGTGCCAGCAGTGTCTCACAGGGGGCCGATCGGGCGGCTGAAGCTTTCTTT.

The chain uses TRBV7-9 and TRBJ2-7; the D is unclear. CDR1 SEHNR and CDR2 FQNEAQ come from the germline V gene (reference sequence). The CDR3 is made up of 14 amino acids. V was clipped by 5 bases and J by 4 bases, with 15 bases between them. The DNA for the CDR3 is TGTGCCAGCAGCGGAGCCGGCTATGGTTACGAGCAGTACTTC. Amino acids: CASSGAGYGYEQYF. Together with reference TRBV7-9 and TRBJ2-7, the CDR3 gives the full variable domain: DTGVSQNPRHKITKRGQNVTFRCDPISEHNRLYWYRQTLGQGPEFLTYFQNEAQLEKSRLLSDRFSAERPKGSFSTLEIQRTEQGDSAMYLCASSGAGYGYEQYFGPGTRLTVT.

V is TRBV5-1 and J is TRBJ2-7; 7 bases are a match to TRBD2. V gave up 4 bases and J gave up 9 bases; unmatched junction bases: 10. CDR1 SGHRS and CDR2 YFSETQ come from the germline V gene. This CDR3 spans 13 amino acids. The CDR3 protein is CASSQQTSLVQYF. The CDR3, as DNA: TGCGCCAGCAGCCAACAGACTAGCTTAGTGCAGTACTTC.

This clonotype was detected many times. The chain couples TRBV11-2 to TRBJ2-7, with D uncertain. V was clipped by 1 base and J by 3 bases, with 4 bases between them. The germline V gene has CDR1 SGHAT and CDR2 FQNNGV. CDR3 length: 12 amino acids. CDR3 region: CASSLGFYEQYF. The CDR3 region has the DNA TGTGCCAGCAGCTTAGGGTTCTACGAGCAGTACTTC.

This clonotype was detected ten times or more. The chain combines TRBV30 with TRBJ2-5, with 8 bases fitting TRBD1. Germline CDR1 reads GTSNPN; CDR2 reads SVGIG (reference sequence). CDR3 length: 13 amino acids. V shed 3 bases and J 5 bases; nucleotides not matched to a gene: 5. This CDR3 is CAWRDRDPETQYF. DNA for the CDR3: TGTGCCTGGAGGGACAGGGATCCCGAGACCCAGTACTTC.

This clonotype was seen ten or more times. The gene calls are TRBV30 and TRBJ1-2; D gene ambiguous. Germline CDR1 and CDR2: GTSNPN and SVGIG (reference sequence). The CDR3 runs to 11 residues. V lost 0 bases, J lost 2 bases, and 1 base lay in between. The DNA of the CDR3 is TGTGCCTGGAGTGTAAACTATGGCTACACCTTC. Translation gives CAWSVNYGYTF.

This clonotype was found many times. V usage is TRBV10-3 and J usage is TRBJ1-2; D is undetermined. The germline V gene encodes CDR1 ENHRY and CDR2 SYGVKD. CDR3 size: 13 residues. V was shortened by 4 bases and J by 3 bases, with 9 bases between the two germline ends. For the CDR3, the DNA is TGTGCCATCAGTGCGCCGGCACACTATGGCTACACCTTC. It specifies CAISAPAHYGYTF.

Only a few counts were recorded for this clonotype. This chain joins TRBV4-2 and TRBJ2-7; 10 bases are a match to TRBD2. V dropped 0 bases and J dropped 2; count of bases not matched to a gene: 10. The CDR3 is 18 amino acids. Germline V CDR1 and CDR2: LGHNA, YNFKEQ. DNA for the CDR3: TGTGCCAGCAGCCAAGATCTAGCGGGAGCTTCTATAACCTACGAGCAGTACTTC. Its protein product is CASSQDLAGASITYEQYF.

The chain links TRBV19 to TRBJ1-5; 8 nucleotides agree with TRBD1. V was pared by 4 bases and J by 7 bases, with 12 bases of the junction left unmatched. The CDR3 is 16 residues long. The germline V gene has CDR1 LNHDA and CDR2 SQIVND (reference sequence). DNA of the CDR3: TGTGCCAGTAGTACACCGGGACAGGACTGGGGGCAGCCCCAGCATTTT. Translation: CASSTPGQDWGQPQHF.

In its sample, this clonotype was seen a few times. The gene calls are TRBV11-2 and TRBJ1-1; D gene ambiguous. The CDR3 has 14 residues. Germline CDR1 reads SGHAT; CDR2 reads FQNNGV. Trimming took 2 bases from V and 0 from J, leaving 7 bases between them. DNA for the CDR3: TGTGCCAGCAGCTTAAATATGATGAACACTGAAGCTTTCTTT. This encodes CASSLNMMNTEAFF.